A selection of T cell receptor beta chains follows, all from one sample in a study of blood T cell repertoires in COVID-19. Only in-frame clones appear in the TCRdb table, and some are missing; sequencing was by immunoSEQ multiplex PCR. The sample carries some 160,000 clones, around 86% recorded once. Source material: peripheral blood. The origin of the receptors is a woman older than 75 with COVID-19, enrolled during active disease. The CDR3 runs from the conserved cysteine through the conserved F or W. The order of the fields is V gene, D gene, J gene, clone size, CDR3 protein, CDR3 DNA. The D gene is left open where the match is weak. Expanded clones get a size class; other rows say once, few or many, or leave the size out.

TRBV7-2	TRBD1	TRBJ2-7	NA	CASSEGQGGYEQYF	TGTGCCAGCAGCGAGGGACAGGGGGGCTACGAGCAGTACTTC
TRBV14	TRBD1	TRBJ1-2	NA	CASSQWQGGGYTF	TGTGCCAGCAGCCAATGGCAGGGGGGTGGCTACACCTTC
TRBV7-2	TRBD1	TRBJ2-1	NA	CASKVTGTVEQFF	TGTGCCAGCAAGGTGACAGGGACGGTTGAGCAGTTCTTC
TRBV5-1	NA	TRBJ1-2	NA	CASSPQGSDYGYTF	TGCGCCAGCAGCCCCCAGGGTTCTGACTATGGCTACACCTTC
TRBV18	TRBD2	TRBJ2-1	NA	CASSPPTRTSGNEQFF	TGTGCCAGCTCACCACCGACCAGGACTAGCGGTAATGAGCAGTTCTTC
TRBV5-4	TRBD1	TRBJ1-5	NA	CASSTGTGTNQPQHF	TGTGCCAGCAGCACCGGGACAGGGACTAATCAGCCCCAGCATTTT
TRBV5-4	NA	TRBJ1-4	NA	CASSLDSQDEKLFF	TGTGCCAGCAGCTTGGACAGCCAGGATGAAAAACTGTTTTTT
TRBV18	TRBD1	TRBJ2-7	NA	CASSPGQTESQYF	TGTGCCAGCTCACCGGGACAGACGGAATCGCAGTACTTC
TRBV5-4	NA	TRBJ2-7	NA	CASSLEPAGQQYF	TGTGCCAGCAGCTTGGAGCCCGCGGGGCAGCAGTACTTC
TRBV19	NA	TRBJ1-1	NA	CASTERLNTEAFF	TGTGCCAGTACCGAGCGACTGAACACTGAAGCTTTCTTT
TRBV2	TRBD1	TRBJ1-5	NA	CASRGTGNQPQHF	TGTGCCAGCAGAGGGACAGGGAATCAGCCCCAGCATTTT
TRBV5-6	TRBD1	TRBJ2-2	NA	CASSHGQGAGELFF	TGTGCCAGCAGCCACGGACAGGGCGCCGGGGAGCTGTTTTTT
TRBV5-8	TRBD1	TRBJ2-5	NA	CASTSSQGRETQYF	TGTGCCAGCACATCTTCACAGGGGAGAGAGACCCAGTACTTC
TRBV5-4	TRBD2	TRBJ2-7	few	CASSRSAGTSGYEQYF	TGTGCCAGCAGCCGGTCGGCCGGGACTAGCGGGTACGAGCAGTACTTC